These T cell receptor beta chains were read from a single sample in a study of sequential checkpoint blockade in melanoma. TCRdb's table, derived via immunoSEQ multiplex PCR, lists solely in-frame clones and lacks some. Of 40,000 or so clones listed, around 32% are singletons. This specimen consisted of tumor tissue (inferred from file names), obtained from a patient given nivolumab and ipilimumab in sequence. The receptors derive from a human donor with melanoma. CDR3s include the opening cysteine and the closing phenylalanine or tryptophan. A D gene is named only where the DNA matches it firmly. Only part of the rows carry a size: once, few, many, or a class if the clone is expanded.

j_call v_call clone_size d_call cdr3_aa cdr3_nt
TRBJ2-4 TRBV27 . . CASSPPKGWARGAKNIQYF TGTGCCAGCAGTCCCCCCAAGGGATGGGCCCGGGGAGCCAAAAACATTCAGTACTTC
TRBJ2-5 TRBV19 . . CASSTTETQYF TGTGCCAGTAGTACTACAGAGACCCAGTACTTC
TRBJ2-1 TRBV10-3 . . CAISESPSTNEQFF TGTGCCATCAGTGAGTCCCCTAGCACCAATGAGCAGTTCTTC
TRBJ1-3 TRBV6-8 few . CASRPRQGNTIYF TGTGCCAGCAGACCTCGGCAGGGTAACACCATATATTTT
TRBJ2-2 TRBV11-3 few TRBD2 CASSFSSGGFTGELFF TGTGCCAGCAGCTTTTCCAGCGGGGGGTTCACCGGGGAGCTGTTTTTT
TRBJ2-3 TRBV6-8 few . CASSRDVTDTQYF TGTGCCAGCAGTCGGGATGTCACAGATACGCAGTATTTT
TRBJ1-1 TRBV19 . . CASSPQGGMNTEAFF TGTGCCAGTAGCCCACAGGGAGGTATGAACACTGAAGCTTTCTTT
TRBJ1-4 TRBV11-3 few . CASTHLEVANEKLFF TGTGCCAGCACCCACCTAGAGGTGGCTAATGAAAAACTGTTTTTT
TRBJ2-7 TRBV19 once . CASKPGFGEQYF TGTGCCAGTAAGCCGGGATTCGGCGAGCAGTACTTC
TRBJ1-4 TRBV6-8 few . CASKGKGFPNEKLFF TGTGCCAGCAAGGGGAAGGGATTTCCTAATGAAAAACTGTTTTTT
TRBJ1-3 TRBV6-8 . TRBD1 CASKGTVNSGNTIYF TGTGCCAGCAAGGGGACAGTGAACTCTGGAAACACCATATATTTT
TRBJ2-7 TRBV18 . TRBD1 CASSPGTGQGEQYF TGTGCCAGCTCACCAGGGACAGGGCAAGGGGAGCAGTACTTC
TRBJ2-3 TRBV29-1 . . CSSPGLPTDTQYF TGCAGCAGTCCGGGACTCCCGACAGATACGCAGTATTTT
TRBJ2-4 TRBV6-8 . . CASSSSTGHIQYF TGTGCCAGCAGTTCCTCAACGGGGCACATTCAGTACTTC
TRBJ2-3 TRBV10-2 . . CASKSKIGDDFTDTQYF TGCGCCAGCAAAAGCAAAATCGGGGACGACTTCACAGATACGCAGTATTTT
TRBJ1-3 TRBV9 . . CASSVGWGNTIYF TGTGCCAGCAGCGTAGGGTGGGGAAACACCATATATTTT
TRBJ1-2 TRBV14 . . CASSAGRGYGYTF TGTGCCAGCAGCGCCGGGAGGGGCTATGGCTACACCTTC
TRBJ1-2 TRBV11-3 few TRBD1 CASSDPTGRSNYGYTF TGTGCCAGCAGCGATCCGACAGGGCGATCTAACTATGGCTACACCTTC
TRBJ2-5 TRBV11-3 many . CASSPGGGLEETQYF TGTGCCAGCAGCCCTGGTGGGGGGTTAGAGGAGACCCAGTACTTC
TRBJ1-1 TRBV5-1 . . CASSFGTPNTEAFF TGCGCCAGCAGCTTTGGGACGCCGAACACTGAAGCTTTCTTT
TRBJ2-1 TRBV5-1 . . CASSLVGAEGRGQFF TGCGCCAGCAGCTTGGTTGGTGCCGAGGGCCGGGGGCAGTTCTTC
TRBJ1-1 TRBV9 . . CASSVDRIPNTEAFF TGTGCCAGCAGCGTTGACAGGATCCCCAACACTGAAGCTTTCTTT
TRBJ1-5 TRBV18 once TRBD1 CASSLGTGPRPQHF TGTGCCAGCTCACTCGGGACAGGGCCACGGCCCCAGCATTTT
TRBJ2-2 TRBV9 few . CASSVVTAGGTGELFF TGTGCCAGCAGCGTAGTAACAGCGGGTGGCACCGGGGAGCTGTTTTTT
TRBJ2-3 TRBV6-7 few TRBD2 CASSQAGTMYF TGTGCCAGCAGCCAGGCCGGGACTATGTATTTT
TRBJ2-7 TRBV11-3 . TRBD1 CASSLGQGASSYEQYF TGTGCCAGCAGCTTAGGACAGGGAGCTAGCTCCTACGAGCAGTACTTC
TRBJ2-7 TRBV14 few . CASSQDYRGFYEQYF TGTGCCAGCAGCCAAGACTACAGAGGCTTCTACGAGCAGTACTTC
TRBJ1-6 TRBV30 . . CAWGYSSYNSPLHF TGTGCCTGGGGATATAGCTCCTATAATTCACCCCTCCACTTT
TRBJ2-6 TRBV5-1 . . CASSLEPWEPGANVLTF TGCGCCAGCAGCTTGGAACCTTGGGAACCTGGGGCCAACGTCCTGACTTTC
TRBJ1-1 TRBV11-3 . TRBD1 CASSLGTGVWKTEAFF TGTGCCAGCAGTCTTGGGACAGGAGTGTGGAAAACTGAAGCTTTCTTT
TRBJ1-2 TRBV5-1 . TRBD1 CASSPGDSRGYGYTF TGCGCCAGCAGCCCGGGGGACAGTCGAGGCTATGGCTACACCTTC
TRBJ1-4 TRBV14 few . CASSDLRGSEKLFF TGTGCCAGCAGCGACCTTCGGGGTAGTGAAAAACTGTTTTTT
TRBJ1-5 TRBV6-8 many . CASSDHSLSASNQPQHF TGTGCCAGCAGTGATCATAGTCTCAGCGCGAGCAATCAGCCCCAGCATTTT
TRBJ2-3 TRBV12-2 few . CAMGLAGEKWTDTQYF TGTGCCATGGGACTAGCGGGAGAAAAGTGGACAGATACGCAGTATTTT
TRBJ1-4 TRBV6-8 few TRBD1 CASGDREGGEKLFF TGTGCCAGCGGCGACAGGGAGGGTGGTGAAAAACTGTTTTTT
TRBJ2-3 TRBV11-3 . . CASSLVPAAGRRPSADTQYF TGTGCCAGCAGCTTAGTCCCGGCTGCGGGGCGGCGACCTAGCGCAGATACGCAGTATTTT
TRBJ2-2 TRBV5-1 . TRBD2 CASSLSLAAGELFF TGCGCCAGCAGCTTGAGCCTAGCGGCCGGGGAGCTGTTTTTT
TRBJ2-3 TRBV19 . . CASSITRFADTQYF TGTGCCAGTAGTATCACTAGATTTGCAGATACGCAGTATTTT
TRBJ2-7 TRBV11-3 . . CASLLLKAGTAYEQYF TGTGCCAGCCTCCTACTAAAAGCGGGCACAGCCTACGAGCAGTACTTC
TRBJ2-7 TRBV18 . . CASSPPGLQQYF TGTGCCAGCTCACCCCCGGGACTCCAGCAGTACTTC
TRBJ2-5 TRBV11-3 few TRBD2 CASSFALRGLAGETQYF TGTGCCAGCAGCTTCGCCCTAAGGGGACTAGCGGGAGAGACCCAGTACTTC
TRBJ2-1 TRBV9 . TRBD2 CASSYLAGVINEQFF TGTGCCAGCAGTTATTTAGCGGGGGTTATCAATGAGCAGTTCTTC
TRBJ2-3 TRBV5-1 . . CASSLGQVHPDTQYF TGCGCCAGCAGCTTGGGACAGGTTCACCCAGATACGCAGTATTTT
TRBJ1-5 TRBV6-8 . . CASSYSTGSHQPQHF TGTGCCAGCAGTTACTCGACGGGGTCCCATCAGCCCCAGCATTTT
TRBJ2-7 TRBV10-3 . TRBD1 CAIRRDRGPYEQYF TGTGCCATCAGGAGGGACAGGGGTCCCTACGAGCAGTACTTC
TRBJ1-2 TRBV18 . . CASSRKDTVYGYTF TGTGCCAGCTCACGTAAAGACACGGTCTATGGCTACACCTTC
TRBJ1-2 TRBV1 . . CASSQVSGAGGGFGYTF TGCGCCAGCAGCCAAGTCTCGGGGGCAGGGGGCGGTTTTGGCTACACCTTC
TRBJ1-3 TRBV6-8 few . CASSEQGFTGNTIYF TGTGCCAGCAGTGAGCAGGGATTTACTGGAAACACCATATATTTT
TRBJ1-4 TRBV12-5 few . CASGLEWCMPNEKLFF TGTGCTAGTGGTTTGGAGTGGTGTATGCCTAATGAAAAACTGTTTTTT
TRBJ1-2 TRBV9 . . CASSSPRGEVNYGYTF TGTGCCAGCAGCTCACCTAGGGGGGAAGTCAACTATGGCTACACCTTC
TRBJ2-5 TRBV9 . . CASSVAPRGAQETQYF TGTGCCAGCAGCGTAGCCCCTCGGGGGGCCCAAGAGACCCAGTACTTC
TRBJ1-2 TRBV6-8 few TRBD1 CASSRDREDYGYTF TGTGCCAGCAGTCGGGACAGGGAGGACTATGGCTACACCTTC
TRBJ2-7 TRBV7-6 many TRBD1 CASSLGQGTEYEQYF TGTGCCAGCAGCCTAGGACAGGGGACCGAGTACGAGCAGTACTTC